The next 26 T cell receptor beta chains were all read from a single sample in a study of long-term antiretroviral therapy in people with HIV. Survey level was the resolution at which the v3.0 immunoSEQ assay ran. Only in-frame clones appear in the TCRdb table, and some are missing; sequencing was by immunoSEQ multiplex PCR. The sample carries roughly 30,000 clones, roughly 92% recorded once. Specimen: unsorted PBMCs, collected 3.1 years after starting antiretroviral therapy. The receptors were sampled from a young man with HIV.

This clone was observed a handful of times. The rearrangement uses TRBV7-2 and TRBJ1-5, with D hard to call. The CDR3 length is 14 residues. V lost 5 bases and J 0 bases, leaving 8 bases between the germline ends. The germline V gene encodes CDR1 SGHTA and CDR2 FQGNSA. As DNA, the CDR3 is TGTGCCAGCAGCCCAGGTGGTAGCAATCAGCCCCAGCATTTT. It codes for CASSPGGSNQPQHF.

The sample holds a few counts of this clone. This chain uses TRBV19 with TRBJ1-6; no reliable D call. Germline V gene data show CDR1 as LNHDA and CDR2 as SQIVND (reference sequence). The CDR3 covers 16 residues. Trimming pared 5 bases from V and 10 bases from J, leaving 21 bases between. CDR3 residues: CASSPTARASGSPLHF. CDR3 sequence (DNA): TGTGCCAGTAGTCCCACGGCAAGGGCATCGGGCTCACCCCTCCACTTT.

This chain connects TRBV4-2 to TRBJ1-6; D is perhaps TRBD1 (5 bases). The CDR3 runs 15 residues. V shed 0 bases and J shed 7 bases, with 10 bases lying between them. Germline CDR1 and CDR2: LGHNA and YNFKEQ. This CDR3 reads CASSQDGGGNSPLHF. The CDR3 DNA is TGTGCCAGCAGCCAAGATGGGGGGGGGAATTCACCCCTCCACTTT.

This clone occurred a few times. The J gene is TRBJ2-7, the V gene TRBV6-1; D not certain. This CDR3 has 11 amino acids. Trimming took 1 base from V and 3 from J, leaving 1 base between them. Germline assignment: CDR1 MNHNS and CDR2 SASEGT. The CDR3 bases are TGTGCCAGCAGTGAAGACTACGAGCAGTACTTC. Protein: CASSEDYEQYF.

The genes are TRBV11-2 and TRBJ2-2; TRBD1 matches 10 bases. CDR3 length: 16 residues. CDR1 and CDR2 (germline): SGHAT, FQNNGV. Trimming took 5 bases from V and 7 from J; bases not matched to a gene: 10. The CDR3 region is CASSKGTGARVGELFF. In DNA, the CDR3 is TGTGCCAGCAGCAAAGGGACAGGGGCTAGAGTCGGGGAGCTGTTTTTT.

V is TRBV19 and J is TRBJ1-1, with D possibly being TRBD1 (5 bases). CDR3 length equals 15 residues. Germline loops: CDR1 LNHDA, CDR2 SQIVND (reference sequence). With 4 bases removed from V and 2 bases from J, the gap between germline ends came to 14 bases. CDR3 in DNA: TGTGCCAGTAGTACGGCAGGGCAGCCAAACACTGAAGCTTTCTTT. It encodes CASSTAGQPNTEAFF.

This rearrangement joins TRBV6-1 to TRBJ1-5; D ambiguous. V lost 7 bases to trimming and J lost 0 bases, with 10 bases between them. The CDR3 has 14 residues. Looked up from germline, CDR1 is MNHNS and CDR2 is SASEGT. For the CDR3, the DNA is TGTGCCAGCACGGCGGGGTATAGCAATCAGCCCCAGCATTTT. Protein: CASTAGYSNQPQHF.

The chain couples TRBV7-3 to TRBJ2-2, with 12 bases matching TRBD2. The V and J ends lost 5 bases and 6 bases, in that order; junction bases with no gene match: 7. Germline CDR1 reads SGHTA; CDR2 reads FQGTGA. The CDR3 sequence is 16 residues long. The CDR3 DNA sequence: TGTGCCAGCAGCCCTCAGACTAGCGGGAGCGCCGGGGAGCTGTTTTTT. This sequence encodes CASSPQTSGSAGELFF.

CDR3 residues: CASSLVGQGTRMGTQYF. CDR3 bases: TGCGCCAGCAGCTTGGTGGGACAGGGGACAAGAATGGGGACCCAGTACTTC. V gene TRBV5-1 combines with J gene TRBJ2-5; 10 positions match TRBD1. Looked up from germline, CDR1 is SGHRS and CDR2 is YFSETQ. The CDR3 loop spans 17 amino acids. Trimming took 0 bases from V and 7 from J; bases not matched to a gene: 12.

This chain joins TRBV25-1 and TRBJ2-3; 10 nucleotides agree with TRBD2. Germline lookup yields CDR1 MGHDK and CDR2 SYGVNS. Unmatched junction bases numbered 11, after V lost 2 bases and J lost 9 bases. The CDR3 sequence is 16 residues long. The CDR3 DNA reads as TGTGCCAGCAGTGAACTTGGGGCTAGCGGGAGTGGCACGCAGTATTTT. Residues: CASSELGASGSGTQYF. Using reference TRBV25-1 and TRBJ2-3 for the parts outside the CDR3, the full variable domain is EADIYQTPRYLVIGTGKKITLECSQTMGHDKMYWYQQDPGMELHLIHYSYGVNSTEKGDLSSESTVSRIRTEHFPLTLESARPSHTSQYLCASSELGASGSGTQYFGPGTRLTVL.

The chain has TRBV6-5 and TRBJ2-7; TRBD1 matches 11 bases. The CDR3 contains 16 residues. Germline trimming cut 1 base from V and 5 bases from J; bases unmatched to any gene: 7. Germline assignment: CDR1 MNHEY and CDR2 SVGAGI. CDR3 in DNA: TGTGCCAGCAGTTACTGGACAGGGGGCGTAAGCAACGAGCAGTACTTC. The encoded protein is CASSYWTGGVSNEQYF.

This clone showed up just once. The chain couples TRBV7-9 to TRBJ1-2; D is unresolved. This CDR3 region has 14 residues. V was shortened by 4 bases and J by 0 bases, with 9 bases between the two germline ends. Germline CDR1 SEHNR, CDR2 FQNEAQ (reference sequence). CDR3 sequence reads: CASSSGIPNYGYTF. The CDR3 coding sequence is TGTGCCAGCAGCTCCGGCATTCCTAACTATGGCTACACCTTC.

This rearrangement joins TRBV18 to TRBJ1-6; 8 bases are shared with TRBD1. Germline lookup yields CDR1 KGHSH and CDR2 LQKENI. V was clipped by 3 bases and J by 8 bases; unmatched bases: 3. The CDR3 has 14 amino acids. CDR3 in DNA: TGTGCCAGCTCACCCCGACAGGGGTATTCACCCCTCCACTTT. Its protein product is CASSPRQGYSPLHF.

This clone was observed a single time. This chain joins TRBV30 and TRBJ2-3; 7 positions match TRBD2. Per the germline V gene, CDR1 is GTSNPN and CDR2 is SVGIG (reference sequence). The CDR3 length is 15 residues. V trimming: 1 base; J trimming: 0 bases; junction bases outside the gene matches: 4. The CDR3 DNA reads as TGTGCCTGGAGTGAGGGCGGGAGTAGCACAGATACGCAGTATTTT. It translates to CAWSEGGSSTDTQYF.

The J gene is TRBJ2-1, the V gene TRBV19; 9 positions agree with TRBD2. CDR3 length equals 15 residues. J was trimmed by 3 bases and V by 6 bases; bases with no gene match: 6. Germline V gene data show CDR1 as LNHDA and CDR2 as SQIVND (reference sequence). CDR3 sequence: CASRGVAGDYNEQFF. In DNA, the CDR3 is TGTGCCAGTAGGGGAGTAGCGGGAGACTACAATGAGCAGTTCTTC.

The CDR3 DNA follows: TGTGCCAGCAGCCCTAGACAGGTGAACACTGAAGCTTTCTTT. It encodes CASSPRQVNTEAFF. The rearrangement uses TRBV5-4 and TRBJ1-1; D is perhaps TRBD1 (6 bases). V lost 4 bases to trimming and J lost 0 bases, with 10 bases between them. There are 14 residues in the CDR3. Per the germline V gene, CDR1 is SGHNT and CDR2 is YYREEE (reference sequence).

The V and J genes are TRBV9 and TRBJ2-7; D not certain. With 1 base removed from V and 2 bases from J, the gap between germline ends came to 22 bases. CDR1 SGDLS and CDR2 YYNGEE come from the germline V gene. This CDR3 spans 18 amino acids. The CDR3 sequence: CASSVLPSDGISTYEQYF. The CDR3 DNA follows: TGTGCCAGCAGCGTACTCCCCTCGGACGGAATTTCGACCTACGAGCAGTACTTC.

CDR3 sequence reads: CASSLTSSFYTDTQYF. CDR3 bases: TGTGCCAGCAGCTTAACATCAAGCTTCTACACAGATACGCAGTATTTT. V and J are TRBV7-3 and TRBJ2-3; D remains unclear. Germline CDR1 and CDR2: SGHTA and FQGTGA. The CDR3 sequence is 16 residues long. Trimming pared 0 bases from V and 2 bases from J, leaving 12 bases between.

The V call is TRBV12-5, the J call TRBJ2-5; 10 bases are shared with TRBD2. V dropped 5 bases and J dropped 1; count of bases not matched to a gene: 4. CDR1 and CDR2 from the germline V gene are LGHNT and FRNRAP. This CDR3 is built from 15 residues. The chain's CDR3 is CASGTGLAVQETQYF. The CDR3, as DNA: TGTGCTAGTGGTACCGGACTAGCGGTCCAAGAGACCCAGTACTTC.

CDR3 protein: CAWSISGKETQYF. The DNA of the CDR3 is TGTGCCTGGAGTATAAGCGGAAAAGAGACCCAGTACTTC. This sequence joins TRBV30 and TRBJ2-5; D possibly corresponds to TRBD2 (5 bases). Germline lookup yields CDR1 GTSNPN and CDR2 SVGIG (reference sequence). This CDR3 spans 13 amino acids. V lost 2 bases and J 3 bases, leaving 10 bases between the germline ends.

J is TRBJ2-2 and V is TRBV19, with 9 bases fitting TRBD1. This CDR3 spans 16 amino acids. The germline CDR1 and CDR2 sequences are LNHDA and SQIVND (reference sequence). V was clipped by 4 bases and J by 0 bases; unmatched bases: 3. The CDR3 loop reads CASSTGQGTNTGELFF. DNA of the CDR3: TGTGCCAGTAGTACCGGACAGGGGACGAACACCGGGGAGCTGTTTTTT.

The chain recombines TRBV6-5 with TRBJ1-1; TRBD1 might be the D (5 bases). Germline CDR1 MNHEY, CDR2 SVGAGI. The CDR3 has 15 residues. Trimming removed 6 bases at V and 5 bases at J, with 19 bases between. The CDR3 loop is CASSPGPSRGTEAFF. The DNA for the CDR3 is TGTGCCAGCAGCCCCGGACCCTCCCGGGGGACTGAAGCTTTCTTT.

V usage is TRBV9 and J usage is TRBJ2-2; D not resolved. The germline V gene encodes CDR1 SGDLS and CDR2 YYNGEE. The CDR3 runs to 13 residues. The V end lost 3 bases, the J end lost 0 bases, and 3 bases lay between the germline ends. The CDR3 DNA sequence: TGTGCCAGCAGCGGTTCGAACACCGGGGAGCTGTTTTTT. It specifies CASSGSNTGELFF. The full variable domain, rest sourced from reference TRBV9 and TRBJ2-2, is DSGVTQTPKHLITATGQRVTLRCSPRSGDLSVYWYQQSLDQGLQFLIQYYNGEERAKGNILERFSAQQFPDLHSELNLSSLELGDSALYFCASSGSNTGELFFGEGSRLTVL.

The CDR3 region is CASSVGAGEQYF. CDR3 in DNA: TGTGCCAGCAGCGTTGGGGCCGGCGAGCAGTACTTC. This rearrangement joins TRBV7-6 to TRBJ2-7; the D gene is possibly TRBD1 (5 bases). V gave up 5 bases and J gave up 6 bases, with 11 bases separating them. The CDR3 runs to 12 residues. Per the germline V gene, CDR1 is SGHVS and CDR2 is FNYEAQ. Drawing the rest from reference TRBV7-6 and TRBJ2-7, the complete variable domain is GAGVSQSPRYKVTKRGQDVALRCDPISGHVSLYWYRQALGQGPEFLTYFNYEAQQDKSGLPNDRFSAERPEGSISTLTIQRTEQRDSAMYRCASSVGAGEQYFGPGTRLTVT.

The V call is TRBV19, the J call TRBJ1-3; a possible D gene is TRBD1 (5 bases). The CDR3 contains 18 residues. V dropped 3 bases and J dropped 4 bases, with 22 bases sitting between them. The germline V gene encodes CDR1 LNHDA and CDR2 SQIVND (reference sequence). CDR3 nucleotides: TGTGCCAGTAGTATGTCGATTTGGGGCCTCCCTGCGGGAAACACCATATATTTT. Translation: CASSMSIWGLPAGNTIYF.

V gene TRBV7-2 combines with J gene TRBJ1-1, with 10 bases fitting TRBD1. V lost 5 bases and J lost 5; bases outside the gene matches: 14. CDR3 length: 17 amino acids. The germline V gene has CDR1 SGHTA and CDR2 FQGNSA. The CDR3, as DNA: TGTGCCAGCAGCCCGACGGGACAGGGGATAATTTGGACTGAAGCTTTCTTT. This sequence encodes CASSPTGQGIIWTEAFF.